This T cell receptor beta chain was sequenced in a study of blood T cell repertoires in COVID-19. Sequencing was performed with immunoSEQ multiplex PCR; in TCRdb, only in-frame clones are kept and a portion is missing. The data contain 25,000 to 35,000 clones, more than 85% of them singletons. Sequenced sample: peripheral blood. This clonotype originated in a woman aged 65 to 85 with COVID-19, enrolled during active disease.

DNA of the CDR3: TGTGCCAGCAGTGACCTCGACTGGAACACCGGGGAGCTGTTTTTT. The encoded protein is CASSDLDWNTGELFF. This sequence joins TRBV27 and TRBJ2-2; no reliable D call. Germline assignment: CDR1 MNHEY and CDR2 SMNVEV (reference sequence). V was shortened by 5 bases and J by 1 base, with 11 bases between the two germline ends. The CDR3 contains 15 residues.